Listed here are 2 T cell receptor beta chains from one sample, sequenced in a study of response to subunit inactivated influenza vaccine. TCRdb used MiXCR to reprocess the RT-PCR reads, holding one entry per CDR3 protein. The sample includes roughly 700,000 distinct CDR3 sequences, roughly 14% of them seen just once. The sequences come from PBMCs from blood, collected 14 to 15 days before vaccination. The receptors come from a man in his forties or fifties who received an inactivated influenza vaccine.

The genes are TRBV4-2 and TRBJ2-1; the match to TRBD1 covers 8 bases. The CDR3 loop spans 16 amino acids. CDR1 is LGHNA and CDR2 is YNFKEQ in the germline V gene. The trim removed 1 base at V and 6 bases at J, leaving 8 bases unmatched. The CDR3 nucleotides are TGTGCCAGCAGCCAAGTTGCCAGGGGGCTAGCCAATGAGCAGTTCTTC. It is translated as CASSQVARGLANEQFF.

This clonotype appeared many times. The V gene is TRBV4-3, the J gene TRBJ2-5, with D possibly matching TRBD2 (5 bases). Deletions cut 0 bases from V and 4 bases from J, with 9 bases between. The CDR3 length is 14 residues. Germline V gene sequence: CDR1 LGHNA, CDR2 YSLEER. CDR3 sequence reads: CASSQDSLAETQYF. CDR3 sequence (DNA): TGCGCCAGCAGCCAAGATAGCCTAGCAGAGACCCAGTACTTC.